The 4 T cell receptor beta chains below come from one sample, sequenced in a study of control samples from healthy donors and cancer patients. The data were produced by immunoSEQ multiplex PCR, yet TCRdb's version contains in-frame clones alone and is incomplete. The data contain some 100,000 clones, 80% to 95% of them singletons. Material: blood. The receptors shown here come from a man aged 18-30 years in good health.

V is TRBV30 and J is TRBJ1-2; 8 bases are a match to TRBD1. This CDR3 has 16 residues. The germline CDR1 and CDR2 sequences are GTSNPN and SVGIG (reference sequence). The V segment lost 2 bases and the J segment 4 bases; nucleotides outside the gene matches: 12. CDR3 bases: TGTGCCTGGAGTCGAATCCCAGGGGGCGCCATCTATGGCTACACCTTC. Amino acid sequence: CAWSRIPGGAIYGYTF.

The gene calls are TRBV6-2 or TRBV6-3 and TRBJ1-5; TRBD1 matches at 7 bases. The CDR3 totals 17 residues. V shed 2 bases and J 1 base; nucleotides not matched to a gene: 8. Germline V CDR1 and CDR2: MNHEY, SVGEGT. The CDR3, as DNA: TGTGCCAGCAGTTACGGTCCAGGGGGGGGAAGCAATCAGCCCCAGCATTTT. Its protein product is CASSYGPGGGSNQPQHF.

The chain employs TRBV9 and TRBJ1-6; tentatively, D is TRBD1 (5 bases). The germline V gene has CDR1 SGDLS and CDR2 YYNGEE. The CDR3 runs to 14 residues. The V end was cut by 3 bases, the J end by 9 bases, with 13 bases between. The CDR3 loop reads CASSEGYSGSPLHF. The CDR3 bases are TGTGCCAGCAGCGAGGGGTACTCCGGTTCACCCCTCCACTTT.

The genes are TRBV30 and TRBJ2-7, with 8 nucleotides matching TRBD2. In germline, CDR1 is GTSNPN, CDR2 SVGIG (reference sequence). V trimming: 5 bases; J trimming: 2 bases; junction bases outside the gene matches: 8. The CDR3 covers 14 residues. The CDR3 bases are TGTGCCTGGGGTATAGCGGGGACCACCTACGAGCAGTACTTC. Protein product: CAWGIAGTTYEQYF.